These T cell receptor beta chains were read from a single sample in a study of blood T cells in healthy people across ages. TCRdb re-analysed the 5' RACE reads in MiXCR, keeping a single row per CDR3 protein. Of 790,000 or so distinct CDR3 sequences listed, about 61% are singletons. Material for sequencing was blood. The receptors were sampled from a middle-aged man in good health. Each CDR3 is given with its conserved first and last residue. D genes are given only for firm matches. Not every row has a clone size; where given, it reads once, few, many or a size class.

V,size,D,J,DNA,CDR3
TRBV7-2,NA,NA,TRBJ1-5,TGTGCCAGCAGTCCCACGGGGGGTGTCAATCAGCCCCAGCATTTT,CASSPTGGVNQPQHF
TRBV10-3,NA,TRBD2,TRBJ2-1,TGTGCCATCAGTGACGGGACTAACAATGAGCAGTTCTTC,CAISDGTNNEQFF
TRBV6-5,many,NA,TRBJ2-6,TGTGCCAGCAGTTATAGGAGGACAGCCCCTGGGGCCAACGTCCTGACTTTC,CASSYRRTAPGANVLTF
TRBV12-3/TRBV12-4,NA,TRBD1,TRBJ2-1,TGTGCCAGCACACGGACAGGGACAGGGGATGAGCAGTTCTTC,CASTRTGTGDEQFF
TRBV6-5,NA,TRBD2,TRBJ2-5,TGTGCCAGCAGAAAAGCGGGGTCGGATACCCAGTACTTC,CASRKAGSDTQYF
TRBV9,once,TRBD2,TRBJ2-7,TGTGCCAGCAGCGTAGGGCTAGCGGGGGCCTTCTACAATGAGCAGTACTTC,CASSVGLAGAFYNEQYF
TRBV12-3/TRBV12-4,few,NA,TRBJ2-7,TGTGCCAGCAGTTTAGGCGGGGGCGGCTCCTACGAGCAGTACTTC,CASSLGGGGSYEQYF
TRBV7-2,once,NA,TRBJ1-2,TGTGCCAGCAGCTTAGTAGTGGCAGACTATGGCTACACCTTC,CASSLVVADYGYTF
TRBV12-5,NA,NA,TRBJ2-3,TGTGCTAGTGGAGCTAGATTACGCACAGATACGCAGTATTTT,CASGARLRTDTQYF
TRBV7-9,NA,NA,TRBJ1-2,TGTGCCAGCAGCCCCCGAGCGACAACATTTTATGGCCACACCTTC,CASSPRATTFYGHTF
TRBV4-1,NA,NA,TRBJ2-3,TGCGCCAGCAGCCAAGGGCTGGGGACAAGAGATACGCAGTATTTT,CASSQGLGTRDTQYF